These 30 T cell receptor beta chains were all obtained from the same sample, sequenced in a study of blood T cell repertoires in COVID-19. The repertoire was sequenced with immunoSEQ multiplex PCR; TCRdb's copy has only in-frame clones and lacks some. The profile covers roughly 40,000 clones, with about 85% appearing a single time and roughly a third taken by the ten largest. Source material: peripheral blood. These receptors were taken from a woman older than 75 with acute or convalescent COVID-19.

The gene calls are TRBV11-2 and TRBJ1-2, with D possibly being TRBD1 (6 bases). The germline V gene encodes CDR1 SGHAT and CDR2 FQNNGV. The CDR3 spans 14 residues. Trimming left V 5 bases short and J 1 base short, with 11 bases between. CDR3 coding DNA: TGTGCCAGCAGCGCACAGGGTTTTAACTATGGCTACACCTTC. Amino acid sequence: CASSAQGFNYGYTF. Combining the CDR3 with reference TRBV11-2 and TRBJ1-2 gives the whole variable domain EAGVAQSPRYKIIEKRQSVAFWCNPISGHATLYWYQQILGQGPKLLIQFQNNGVVDDSQLPKDRFSAERLKGVDSTLKIQPAKLEDSAVYLCASSAQGFNYGYTFGSGTRLTVV.

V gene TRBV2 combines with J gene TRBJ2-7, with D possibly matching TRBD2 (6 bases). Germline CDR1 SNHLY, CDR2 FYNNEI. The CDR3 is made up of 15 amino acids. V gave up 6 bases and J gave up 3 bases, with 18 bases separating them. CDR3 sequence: CASRDGLALGYEQYF. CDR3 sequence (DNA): TGTGCCAGCAGGGACGGCCTAGCGCTGGGCTACGAGCAGTACTTC.

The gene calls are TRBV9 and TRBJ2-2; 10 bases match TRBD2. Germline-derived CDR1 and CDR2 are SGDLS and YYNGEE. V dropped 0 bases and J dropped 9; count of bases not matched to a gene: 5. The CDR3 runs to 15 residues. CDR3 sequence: CASSVEAGGPRELFF. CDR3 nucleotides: TGTGCCAGCAGCGTAGAAGCGGGAGGGCCTAGGGAGCTGTTTTTT.

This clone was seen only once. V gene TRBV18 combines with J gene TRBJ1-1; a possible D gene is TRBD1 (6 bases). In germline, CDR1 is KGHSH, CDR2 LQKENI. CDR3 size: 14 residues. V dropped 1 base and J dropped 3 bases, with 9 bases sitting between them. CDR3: CASSPRSGDTEAFF. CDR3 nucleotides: TGTGCCAGCTCACCACGCTCAGGGGACACTGAAGCTTTCTTT.

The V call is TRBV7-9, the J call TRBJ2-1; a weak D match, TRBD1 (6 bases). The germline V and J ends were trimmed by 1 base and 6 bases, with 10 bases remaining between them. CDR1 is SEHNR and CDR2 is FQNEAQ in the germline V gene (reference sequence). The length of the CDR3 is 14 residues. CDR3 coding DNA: TGTGCCAGCAGCTTAGTAGGGGGTGGCAATGAGCAGTTCTTC. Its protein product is CASSLVGGGNEQFF.

The CDR3 sequence: CASSLQGGLGIYEQYF. CDR3 nucleotide sequence: TGTGCCAGCAGCCTCCAAGGCGGACTCGGAATCTACGAGCAGTACTTC. The chain has TRBV14 and TRBJ2-7; the D gene is possibly TRBD2 (5 bases). Germline V CDR1 and CDR2: SGHDN, FVKESK. Between the trimmed V and J ends, which lost 4 bases and 3 bases, there was a span of 19 bases. There are 16 residues in the CDR3.

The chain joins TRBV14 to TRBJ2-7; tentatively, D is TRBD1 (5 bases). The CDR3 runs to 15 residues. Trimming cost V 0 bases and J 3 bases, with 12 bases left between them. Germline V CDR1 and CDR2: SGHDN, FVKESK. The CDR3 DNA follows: TGTGCCAGCAGCCAAGATGGGGCAGGTAACTACGAGCAGTACTTC. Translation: CASSQDGAGNYEQYF.

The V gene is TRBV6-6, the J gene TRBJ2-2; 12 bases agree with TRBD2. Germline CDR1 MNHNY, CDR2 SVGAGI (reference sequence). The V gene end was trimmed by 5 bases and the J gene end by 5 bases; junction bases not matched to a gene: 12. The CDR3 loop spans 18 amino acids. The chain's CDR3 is CASSPRLAGVGGTGELFF. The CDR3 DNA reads TGTGCCAGCAGTCCCCGACTAGCGGGAGTCGGGGGGACCGGGGAGCTGTTTTTT.

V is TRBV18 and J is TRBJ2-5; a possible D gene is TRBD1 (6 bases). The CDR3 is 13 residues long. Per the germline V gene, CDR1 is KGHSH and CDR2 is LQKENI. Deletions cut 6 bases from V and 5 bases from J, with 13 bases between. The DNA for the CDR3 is TGTGCCAGCTCGGGGCAGGGGTTCGAGACCCAGTACTTC. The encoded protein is CASSGQGFETQYF.

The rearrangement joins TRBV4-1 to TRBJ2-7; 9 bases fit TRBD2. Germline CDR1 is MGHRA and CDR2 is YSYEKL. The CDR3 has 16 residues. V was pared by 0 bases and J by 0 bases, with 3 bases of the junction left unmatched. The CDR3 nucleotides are TGCGCCAGCAGCCAAGAGCCTAGCGGGACCTCCTACGAGCAGTACTTC. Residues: CASSQEPSGTSYEQYF.

The CDR3 sequence: CASSSARRYKGDEQFF. CDR3 bases: TGTGCCAGCAGCTCCGCCCGTCGTTACAAGGGGGATGAGCAGTTCTTC. The chain has TRBV7-2 and TRBJ2-1; D might be TRBD1 (6 bases). This CDR3 is 16 amino acids long. Trimming removed 4 bases at V and 8 bases at J, with 21 bases between. Germline CDR1 and CDR2: SGHTA and FQGNSA.

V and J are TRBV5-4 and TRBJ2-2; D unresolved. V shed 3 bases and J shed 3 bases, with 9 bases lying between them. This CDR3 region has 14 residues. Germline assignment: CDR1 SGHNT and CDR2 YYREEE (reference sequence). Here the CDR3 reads CASSSDWDTGELFF. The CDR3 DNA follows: TGTGCCAGCAGCTCCGACTGGGACACCGGGGAGCTGTTTTTT.

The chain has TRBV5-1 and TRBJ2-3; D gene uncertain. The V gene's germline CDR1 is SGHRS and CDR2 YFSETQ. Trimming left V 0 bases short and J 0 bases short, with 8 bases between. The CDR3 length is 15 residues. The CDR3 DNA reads TGCGCCAGCAGCTTGGATGGCCGTAGCACAGATACGCAGTATTTT. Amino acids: CASSLDGRSTDTQYF.

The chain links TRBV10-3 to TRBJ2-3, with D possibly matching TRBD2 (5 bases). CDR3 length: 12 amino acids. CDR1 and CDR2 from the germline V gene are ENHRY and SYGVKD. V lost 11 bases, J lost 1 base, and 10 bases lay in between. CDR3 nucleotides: TGTGCCGTTGGACTCCGCACAGATACGCAGTATTTT. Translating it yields CAVGLRTDTQYF.

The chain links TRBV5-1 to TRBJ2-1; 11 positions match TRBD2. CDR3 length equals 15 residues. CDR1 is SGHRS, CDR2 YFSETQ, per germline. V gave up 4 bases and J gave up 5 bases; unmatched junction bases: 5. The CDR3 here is CASSPLAGENNEQFF. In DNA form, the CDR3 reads TGCGCCAGCAGCCCACTAGCGGGAGAAAACAATGAGCAGTTCTTC. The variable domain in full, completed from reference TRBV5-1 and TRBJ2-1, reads KAGVTQTPRYLIKTRGQQVTLSCSPISGHRSVSWYQQTPGQGLQFLFEYFSETQRNKGNFPGRFSGRQFSNSRSEMNVSTLELGDSALYLCASSPLAGENNEQFFGPGTRLTVL.

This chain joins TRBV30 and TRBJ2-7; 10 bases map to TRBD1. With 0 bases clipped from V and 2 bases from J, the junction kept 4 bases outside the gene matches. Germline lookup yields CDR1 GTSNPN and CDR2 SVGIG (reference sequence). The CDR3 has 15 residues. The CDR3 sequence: CAWSVAGQGTYEQYF. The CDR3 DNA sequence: TGTGCCTGGAGTGTAGCGGGACAGGGGACCTACGAGCAGTACTTC.

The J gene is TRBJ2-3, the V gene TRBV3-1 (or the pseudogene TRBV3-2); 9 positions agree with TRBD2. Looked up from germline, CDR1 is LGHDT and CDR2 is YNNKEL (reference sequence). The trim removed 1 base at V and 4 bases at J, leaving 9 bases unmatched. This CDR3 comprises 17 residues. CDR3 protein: CASSQGGGRARADTQYF. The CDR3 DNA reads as TGTGCCAGCAGCCAAGGTGGCGGGAGGGCCCGAGCAGATACGCAGTATTTT.

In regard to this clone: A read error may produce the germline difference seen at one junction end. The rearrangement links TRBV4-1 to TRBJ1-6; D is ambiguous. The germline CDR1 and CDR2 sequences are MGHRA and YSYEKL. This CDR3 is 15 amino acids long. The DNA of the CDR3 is TGCGCCAGCAGCCTTCATTGGACGGGGATTTCACCCCCCCACTTT. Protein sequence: CASSLHWTGISPPHF.

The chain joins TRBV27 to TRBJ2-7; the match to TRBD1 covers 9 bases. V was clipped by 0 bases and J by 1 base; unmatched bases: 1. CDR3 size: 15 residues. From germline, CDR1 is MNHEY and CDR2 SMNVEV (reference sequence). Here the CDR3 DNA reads TGTGCCAGCAGTTTATCGGGGACAGGGTCCTACGAGCAGTACTTC. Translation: CASSLSGTGSYEQYF.

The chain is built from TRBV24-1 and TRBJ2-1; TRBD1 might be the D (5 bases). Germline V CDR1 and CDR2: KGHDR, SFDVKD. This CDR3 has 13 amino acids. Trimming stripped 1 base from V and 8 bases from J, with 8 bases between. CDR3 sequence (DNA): TGTGCCACCAGTGATTTTGGGGCCCATGAGCAGTTCTTC. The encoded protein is CATSDFGAHEQFF.

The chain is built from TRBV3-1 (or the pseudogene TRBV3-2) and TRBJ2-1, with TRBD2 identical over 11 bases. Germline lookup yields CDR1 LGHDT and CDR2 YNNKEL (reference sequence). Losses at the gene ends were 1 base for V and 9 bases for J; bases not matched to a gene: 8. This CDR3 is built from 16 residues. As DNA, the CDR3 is TGTGCCAGCAGCCAAGGACTAGCGGGAAATTTGGGTGAGCAGTTCTTC. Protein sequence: CASSQGLAGNLGEQFF.

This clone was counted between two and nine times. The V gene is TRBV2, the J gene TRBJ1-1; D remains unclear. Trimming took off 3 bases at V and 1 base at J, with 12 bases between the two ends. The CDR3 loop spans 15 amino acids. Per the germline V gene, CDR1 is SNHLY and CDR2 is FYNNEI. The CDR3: CASSERLEENTEAFF. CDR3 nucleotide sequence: TGTGCCAGCAGTGAGAGGCTAGAAGAGAACACTGAAGCTTTCTTT.

The CDR3, as DNA: TGCAGTTTAGCGGGAAAAAACAATGAGCAGTTCTTC. This codes for CSLAGKNNEQFF. The V call is TRBV29-1, the J call TRBJ2-1, with 8 nucleotides matching TRBD2. There are 12 residues in the CDR3. Germline CDR1 and CDR2: SQVTM and ANQGSEA.

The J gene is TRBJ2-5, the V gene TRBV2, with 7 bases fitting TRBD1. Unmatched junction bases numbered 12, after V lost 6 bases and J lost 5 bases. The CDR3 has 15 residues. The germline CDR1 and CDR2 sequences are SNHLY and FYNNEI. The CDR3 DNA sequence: TGTGCCAGCAGAAAACAGGGGATGGAATGGGAGACCCAGTACTTC. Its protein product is CASRKQGMEWETQYF.

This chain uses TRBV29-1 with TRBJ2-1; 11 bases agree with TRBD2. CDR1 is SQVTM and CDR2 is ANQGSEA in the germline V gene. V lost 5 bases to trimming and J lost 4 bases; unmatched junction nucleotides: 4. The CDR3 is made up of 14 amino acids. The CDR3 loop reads CSVRLAGPYNEQFF. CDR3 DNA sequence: TGCAGCGTTAGACTAGCGGGACCGTACAATGAGCAGTTCTTC.

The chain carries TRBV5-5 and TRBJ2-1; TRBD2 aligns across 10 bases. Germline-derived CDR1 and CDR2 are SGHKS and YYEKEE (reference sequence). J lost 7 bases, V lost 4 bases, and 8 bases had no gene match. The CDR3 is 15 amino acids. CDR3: CASSQVGLAWNEQFF. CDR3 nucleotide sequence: TGTGCCAGCAGCCAAGTGGGACTAGCGTGGAATGAGCAGTTCTTC.

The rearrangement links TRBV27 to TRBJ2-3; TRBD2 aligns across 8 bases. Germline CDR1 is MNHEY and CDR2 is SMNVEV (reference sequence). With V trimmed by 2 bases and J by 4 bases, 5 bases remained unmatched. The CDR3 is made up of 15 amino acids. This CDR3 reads CASSLEPGGADTQYF. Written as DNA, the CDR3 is TGTGCCAGCAGTTTAGAGCCGGGAGGGGCAGATACGCAGTATTTT.

The CDR3 spells CATNPGTELNYGYTF. The CDR3 DNA reads TGTGCCACCAACCCGGGGACAGAACTTAACTATGGCTACACCTTC. The chain links TRBV21-1 to TRBJ1-2; no DNA check was done on the table's D call, TRBD1. TRBV21-1 is flagged as a pseudogene. This CDR3 contains 15 residues.

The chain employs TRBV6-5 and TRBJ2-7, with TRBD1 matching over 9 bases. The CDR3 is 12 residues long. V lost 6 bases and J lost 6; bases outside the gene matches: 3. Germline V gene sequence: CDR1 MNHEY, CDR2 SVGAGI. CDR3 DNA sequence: TGTGCCAGCAGACAGGGGGCGTCCGAGCAGTACTTC. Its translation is CASRQGASEQYF.

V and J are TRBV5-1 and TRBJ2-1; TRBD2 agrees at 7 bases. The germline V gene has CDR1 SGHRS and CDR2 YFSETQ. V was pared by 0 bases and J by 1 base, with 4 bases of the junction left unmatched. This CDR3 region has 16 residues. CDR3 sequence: CASSLGPGRSYNEQFF. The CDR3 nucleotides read TGCGCCAGCAGCTTGGGACCCGGGAGGTCCTACAATGAGCAGTTCTTC.